The 6 T cell receptor beta chains below all came from one sample that was sequenced in a study of cytomegalovirus exposure and HLA in healthy donors. 60 Vbeta and 13 Jbeta primers were used in PCR. Generated by immunoSEQ multiplex PCR, the TCRdb table keeps only in-frame clones and is missing some. The sample consists of fewer than 200,000 clones, less than 90% of them appearing once. The sample comprised PBMCs. The source of these receptors is a girl under three years old in good health and CMV-seronegative.

The V call is TRBV19, the J call TRBJ1-4; weak D call: TRBD1 (6 bases). CDR1 and CDR2 (germline): LNHDA, SQIVND (reference sequence). Trimming took off 4 bases at V and 7 bases at J, with 16 bases between the two ends. This CDR3 has 15 amino acids. The CDR3 coding sequence is TGTGCCAGTAGTACGGGCCAGGGGCTTTCTGAAAAACTGTTTTTT. Its protein product is CASSTGQGLSEKLFF.

This clone was found once. The J gene is TRBJ2-7, the V gene TRBV19; D might be TRBD2 (6 bases). CDR1 and CDR2 (germline): LNHDA, SQIVND (reference sequence). V was trimmed by 5 bases and J by 2 bases, leaving 16 bases between them. The CDR3 runs to 15 residues. The CDR3, as DNA: TGTGCCAGTAGTGCCCACGATAGCGGTCCCTACGAGCAGTACTTC. Its protein product is CASSAHDSGPYEQYF.

This clone has more than one count but fewer than ten. The chain combines TRBV7-9 with TRBJ1-1, with D possibly TRBD1 on 6 matching bases. This CDR3 contains 13 residues. Germline V CDR1 and CDR2: SEHNR, FQNEAQ (reference sequence). V gave up 1 base and J gave up 9 bases, with 12 bases separating them. CDR3 loop: CASSLEGGPKAFF. CDR3 nucleotides: TGTGCCAGCAGCTTAGAAGGGGGACCTAAAGCTTTCTTT.

J is TRBJ2-1 and V is TRBV13; the match to TRBD2 covers 8 bases. The CDR3 contains 16 residues. In germline, CDR1 is PRHDT, CDR2 FYEKMQ (reference sequence). After removal of 3 bases from V and 9 bases from J, the junction contained 13 bases not matched to a gene. In nucleotides, the CDR3 is TGTGCCAGCAGCTTGGGCGAGGGACTAGGGCTCCGTGAGCAGTTCTTC. Encoded protein: CASSLGEGLGLREQFF.

This chain connects TRBV7-6 to TRBJ2-7; 8 positions match TRBD2. V dropped 1 base and J dropped 3; count of bases not matched to a gene: 8. The CDR3 is made up of 16 amino acids. Germline lookup yields CDR1 SGHVS and CDR2 FNYEAQ. The DNA of the CDR3 is TGTGCCAGCAGCTTAGAGGGCGGGGGGCACCTCTACGAGCAGTACTTC. Its translation is CASSLEGGGHLYEQYF.

This clone was seen a single time. J is TRBJ2-1 and V is TRBV5-1; 9 nucleotides line up with TRBD1. Trimming removed 0 bases from V and 5 bases from J; junction bases left unmatched: 3. Germline values: CDR1 SGHRS, CDR2 YFSETQ. The CDR3 is 15 amino acids. The CDR3 loop is CASSLAGQGNNEQFF. The CDR3 coding sequence is TGCGCCAGCAGCTTGGCCGGACAGGGGAACAATGAGCAGTTCTTC.